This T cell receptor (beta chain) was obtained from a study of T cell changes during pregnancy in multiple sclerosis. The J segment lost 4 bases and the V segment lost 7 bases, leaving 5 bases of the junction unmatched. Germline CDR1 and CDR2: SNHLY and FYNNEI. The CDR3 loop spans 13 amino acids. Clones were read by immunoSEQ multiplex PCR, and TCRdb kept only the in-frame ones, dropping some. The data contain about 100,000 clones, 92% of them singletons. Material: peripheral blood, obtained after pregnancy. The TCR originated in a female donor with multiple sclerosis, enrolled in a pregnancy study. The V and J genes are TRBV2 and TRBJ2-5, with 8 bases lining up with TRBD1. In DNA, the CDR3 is TGTGCCAGCACCGGGGACAGGTTAGAGACCCAGTACTTC. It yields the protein CASTGDRLETQYF.